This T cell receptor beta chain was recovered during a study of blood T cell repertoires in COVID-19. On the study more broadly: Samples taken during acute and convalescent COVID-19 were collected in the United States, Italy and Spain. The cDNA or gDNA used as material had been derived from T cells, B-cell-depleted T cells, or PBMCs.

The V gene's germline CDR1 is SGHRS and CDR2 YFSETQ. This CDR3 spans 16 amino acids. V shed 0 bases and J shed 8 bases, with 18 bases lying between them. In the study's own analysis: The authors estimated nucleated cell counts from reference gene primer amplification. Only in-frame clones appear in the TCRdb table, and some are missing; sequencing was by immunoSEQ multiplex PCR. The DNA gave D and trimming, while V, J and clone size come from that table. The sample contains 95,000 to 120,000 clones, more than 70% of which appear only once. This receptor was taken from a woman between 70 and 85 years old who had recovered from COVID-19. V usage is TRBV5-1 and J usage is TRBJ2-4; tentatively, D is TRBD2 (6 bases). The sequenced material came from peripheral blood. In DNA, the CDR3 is TGCGCCAGCAGCTTGGTTATAGGGGAGGCGGTGGACATTCAGTACTTC. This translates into CASSLVIGEAVDIQYF.